This TCR beta chain stems from a study of T-cell memory formation after mild COVID-19 listed by TCRdb under 2021. Background on the whole study: Most TCR sequence clusters were specific to one of the two donors. Two young, previously healthy adult volunteers, one female and one male, were included in the cohort. In two donors, T-cell clones that expanded and contracted after mild COVID-19 were tracked by sequencing TCRalpha and TCRbeta repertoires over time. The full study reports these points: Contracting CD4+ clones appeared mostly in the CM and EM memory subsets, whereas CD8+ clones were enriched in EMRA. Only a couple of mild cases were covered by the study, and larger cohorts that include severe cases with pre-infection samples were considered necessary. Clones contracting from day 15 to 85 had balanced CD4/CD8 phenotypes, while a second wave expanding from day 15 to 37 was biased towards CD4+. Whether the second-wave clones peaking on day 37 were SARS-CoV-2 specific was not confirmed. The detection of some responding clones in pre-infection memory suggests that pre-existing cross-reactive memory T cells joined the SARS-CoV-2 response.

PBMCs were isolated by Ficoll-Paque density gradient centrifugation. CDR1 and CDR2, looked up from the germline V gene, are SGHTA and FQGNSA. V and J are truncated by 2 bases and 1 base respectively, leaving an intervening sequence of 5 bases. Its CDR3 holds 13 amino acids, cysteine through phenylalanine. Only the CDR3 portion is preserved as DNA: 39 bases, with reading frame beginning at the first base. These reads were obtained on an Illumina NovaSeq 6000. TCRalpha and TCRbeta cDNA libraries were constructed by 5'RACE with constant-segment primers, with sample barcodes and unique molecular identifiers being introduced. Trizol reagent was used to extract RNA from every sample. The libraries were amplified in two PCR steps, and the second step added a second sample barcode and Illumina TruSeq adapters. The libraries were sequenced on an Illumina NovaSeq using 2 x 150 bp paired-end reads. The source study handled its data this way. With migec v1.2.7, reads were demultiplexed and then collapsed into UMI-guided consensus sequences. With mixcr v2.1.11, UMI consensuses were aligned to TRA and TRB V and J templates and assembled into clonotypes. A clonotype was counted as expanded or contracted only when both edgeR and NoisET called the clonotype significant, with the noise models trained on biological replicates. edgeR calls used a false discovery rate-adjusted p below 0.01 and a log2 fold-change threshold of 1. As an exploratory analysis of dynamics, max-normalized trajectories of the 1000 most abundant clonotypes were examined by PCA with hierarchical clustering. Separately sequenced CD4+ and CD8+ repertoires were used to assign a CD4 or CD8 phenotype to each responding clone. The public reads were reanalyzed by TCRdb: fastp trimming at Q25, MiXCR alignment, in-frame beta chains only. Entries that share a CDR3 protein sequence are merged under the most common genes and DNA. The V and J calls, along with clone size, are taken from TCRdb and not from the paper's own processing. Present in this sample are 200,000 to 250,000 distinct CDR3 sequences, about a sixth of which were seen just once. Together, the top ten hold 3.5% of the sample.

This clonotype appeared many times. Its antigen specificity is not known. No base-level quality is on record; no much larger clone is a single base apart. The source material was PBMCs or a T cell subset sorted from them (not recorded which). This TCR was recovered from a man younger than 35 who had mild COVID-19 (a few samples of this study predate the infection). The sample titles of this study are shuffled in the database, so cell type and time point are left out; the donor was told from shared clones. The V and J genes are TRBV7-2 and TRBJ1-1; no D gene call is confident. Here is the DNA: TGTGCCAGCAGCTTAATGGGGAACACTGAAGCTTTCTTT. Protein translation: CASSLMGNTEAFF.